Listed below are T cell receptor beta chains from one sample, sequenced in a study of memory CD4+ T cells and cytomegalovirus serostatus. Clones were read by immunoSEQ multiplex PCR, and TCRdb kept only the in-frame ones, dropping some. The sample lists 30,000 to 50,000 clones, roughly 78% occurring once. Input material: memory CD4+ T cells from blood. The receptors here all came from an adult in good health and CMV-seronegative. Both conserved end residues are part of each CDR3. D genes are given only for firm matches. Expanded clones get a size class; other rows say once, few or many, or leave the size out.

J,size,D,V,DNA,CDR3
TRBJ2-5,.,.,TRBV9,TGTGCCAGCAGCGGATCCCAAGAGACCCAGTACTTC,CASSGSQETQYF
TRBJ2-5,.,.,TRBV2,TGTGCCAGCAGTCAGACGACTAGTCGAGAGACCCAGTACTTC,CASSQTTSRETQYF
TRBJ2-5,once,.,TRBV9,TGTGCCAGCAGCGTAGGAGCTCAAGAGACCCAGTACTTC,CASSVGAQETQYF
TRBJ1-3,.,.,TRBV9,TGTGCCAGCAGCGTAGAGTCGGGGCAGGGTAACGGAAACACCATATATTTT,CASSVESGQGNGNTIYF
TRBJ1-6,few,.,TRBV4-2,TGTGCCAGCAGCCAAGATGGAGGCTTCAGGGTGTATAATTCACCCCTCCACTTT,CASSQDGGFRVYNSPLHF
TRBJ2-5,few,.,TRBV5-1,TGCGCCAGCAGCTTGGAGGGGCAGCAAGAGACCCAGTACTTC,CASSLEGQQETQYF
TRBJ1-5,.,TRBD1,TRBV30,TGTGCCTGGAGTGTACGGGGACAGGGCGATCAGCCCCAGCATTTT,CAWSVRGQGDQPQHF
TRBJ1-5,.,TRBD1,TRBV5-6,TGTGCCAGCAGCTTCGCAGGGGGTAGCAATCAGCCCCAGCATTTT,CASSFAGGSNQPQHF
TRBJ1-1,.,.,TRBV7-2,TGTGCCAGCAGCTTAGAGTTAGGGGCGTCAGCTTTCTTT,CASSLELGASAFF
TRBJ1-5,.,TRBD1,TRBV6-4,TGTGCCAGCAGTGTCCGGGACAGGGGTGAGGAGGGCAATCAGCCCCAGCATTTT,CASSVRDRGEEGNQPQHF
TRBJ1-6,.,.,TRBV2,TGTGCCAGAAAGAAAAATATAGACGGGGGAAATTCACCCCTCCACTTT,CARKKNIDGGNSPLHF
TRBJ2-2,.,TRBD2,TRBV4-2,TGTGCCAGCAGCCATGACGTAGCGGGGGGGTCTAAGACCGGGGAGCTGTTTTTT,CASSHDVAGGSKTGELFF
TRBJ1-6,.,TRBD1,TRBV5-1,TGCGCCAGCAGCTTGGATAGGACAGGGGGAGATAGCTCCTATAATTCACCCCTCCACTTT,CASSLDRTGGDSSYNSPLHF
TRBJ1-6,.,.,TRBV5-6,TGTGCCAGCAGCTTGTCGCGTAGCCGAACGAATTCACCCCTCCACTTT,CASSLSRSRTNSPLHF
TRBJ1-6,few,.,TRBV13,TGTGCCAGCACCATGAGCTCCTATAATTCACCCCTCCACTTT,CASTMSSYNSPLHF
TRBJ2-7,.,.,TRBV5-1,TGCGCCAGCAGCTTGGTGGCTGGCGGATCTGGTGAGCAGTACTTC,CASSLVAGGSGEQYF
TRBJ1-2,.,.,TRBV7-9,TGTGCCAGCAGCAAGGAGGACAGTTTATATGGCTACACCTTC,CASSKEDSLYGYTF
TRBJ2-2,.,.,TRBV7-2,TGTGCCAGCAGCTTAGACCCCCTAGCGTCCGGGGAGCTGTTTTTT,CASSLDPLASGELFF
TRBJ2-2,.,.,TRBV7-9,TGTGCCAGCAGCTTAGCGGGGGGGCGACCGAACACCGGGGAGCTGTTTTTT,CASSLAGGRPNTGELFF
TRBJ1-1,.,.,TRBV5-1,TGCGCCAGCAGCATCGGACTGAATACGAACACTGAAGCTTTCTTT,CASSIGLNTNTEAFF
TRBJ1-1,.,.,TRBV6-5,TGTGCCAGCAGTGTACGAGGGGCTGAAGCTTTCTTT,CASSVRGAEAFF
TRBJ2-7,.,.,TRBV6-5,TGTGCCAGCAGTACCCCCCGACTAGCCTACGAGCAGTACTTC,CASSTPRLAYEQYF
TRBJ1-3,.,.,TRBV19,TGTGCCAGTACCACCCCGGGACTCTCCTCTGGAAACACCATATATTTT,CASTTPGLSSGNTIYF
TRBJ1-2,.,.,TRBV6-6,TGTGCCAGCAGTTACGCTGGGGGTGATTATGGCTACACCTTC,CASSYAGGDYGYTF
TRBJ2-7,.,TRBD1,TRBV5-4,TGTGCCAGCAGCTTGGCGGGCAGGGGGTTATCCTACGAGCAGTACTTC,CASSLAGRGLSYEQYF
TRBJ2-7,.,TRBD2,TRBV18,TGTGCCAGCTCACCTACACTAGCGAACGAGCAGTACTTC,CASSPTLANEQYF
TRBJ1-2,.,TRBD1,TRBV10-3,TGTGCCATCAGTGGGGACAGGGACGGCTATGGCTACACCTTC,CAISGDRDGYGYTF
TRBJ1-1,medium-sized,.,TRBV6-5,TGTGCCAGCAGTTACTTGCGTGTGGGGTATGAAGCTTTCTTT,CASSYLRVGYEAFF
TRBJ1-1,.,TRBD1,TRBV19,TGTGCCAGTTCTCGGACAGGGGGCGGATATAACACTGAAGCTTTCTTT,CASSRTGGGYNTEAFF
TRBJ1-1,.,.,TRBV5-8,TGTGCCAGCAGACTTGCCACCGGACCGCCGACTGAAGCTTTCTTT,CASRLATGPPTEAFF
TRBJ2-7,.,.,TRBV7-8,TGTGCCAGCAGCCAATGGACAGTCGCCTACGAGCAGTACTTC,CASSQWTVAYEQYF
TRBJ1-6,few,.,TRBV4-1,TGCGCCAGCAGCCAAGTTGGCGGTCCAACTAATTCACCCCTCCACTTT,CASSQVGGPTNSPLHF
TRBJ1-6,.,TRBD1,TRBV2,TGTGCCAGCAGTGAGGGACAGGGAAATTCACCCCTCCACTTT,CASSEGQGNSPLHF
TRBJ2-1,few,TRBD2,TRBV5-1,TGCGCCAGCAGCTCTATATGGGCGACTAGCGGGGGGGCCGGAGGAAATGAGCAGTTCTTC,CASSSIWATSGGAGGNEQFF
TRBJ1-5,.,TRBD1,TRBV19,TGTGCCAGTAGTATGGGGGACAGGGGGCGCGGTCAGCCCCAGCATTTT,CASSMGDRGRGQPQHF
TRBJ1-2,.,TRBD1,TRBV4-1,TGCGCCAGCAGCCGGGGACAGGGGCCACCGGACTATGGCTACACCTTC,CASSRGQGPPDYGYTF
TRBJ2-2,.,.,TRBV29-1,TGCAGCGCCCGGGCCAGGGATGGCACCGGGGAGCTGTTTTTT,CSARARDGTGELFF
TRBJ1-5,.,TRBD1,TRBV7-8,TGTGCCAGCAGCTTAGGGACAGGGGGCGGCTATAGCAATCAGCCCCAGCATTTT,CASSLGTGGGYSNQPQHF
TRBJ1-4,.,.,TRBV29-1,TGCAGCGTGGACGGGGGGCCTGAAAAACTGTTTTTT,CSVDGGPEKLFF
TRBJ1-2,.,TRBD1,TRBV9,TGTGCCAGCAGCCGGGACAGGGAGCTTCTGGGCTACACCTTC,CASSRDRELLGYTF
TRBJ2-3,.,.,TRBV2,TGTGCCAGCAGTCGAAGCGCAGATACGCAGTATTTT,CASSRSADTQYF
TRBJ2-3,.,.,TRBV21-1,TGTGCCAGCAGCAGAGCGGGACTAGCGGGGGTAGATACGCAGTATTTT,CASSRAGLAGVDTQYF
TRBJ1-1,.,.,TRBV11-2,TGTGCCAGCAGCTTAAGAGGGGTCAACACTGAAGCTTTCTTT,CASSLRGVNTEAFF
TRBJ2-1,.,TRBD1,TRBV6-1,TGTGCCAGCAGTGAAGCGAGACAGGGTTCACAGTTCTTC,CASSEARQGSQFF
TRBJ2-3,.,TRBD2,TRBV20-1,TGCAGTGCACGGACTAGTCAGACGCAGTATTTT,CSARTSQTQYF
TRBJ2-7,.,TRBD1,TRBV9,TGTGCCAGCAGCGTAGGACAGGGGACGAGTTCCGAGCAGTACTTC,CASSVGQGTSSEQYF
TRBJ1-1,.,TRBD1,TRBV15,TGTGCCACCAGCAGAATAACAGGGGTTTTGAACACTGAAGCTTTCTTT,CATSRITGVLNTEAFF
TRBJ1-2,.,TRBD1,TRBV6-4,TGTGCCAGCCCCGGGACAGGGGATGGCTACACCTTC,CASPGTGDGYTF
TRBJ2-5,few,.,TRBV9,TGTGCCAGCAGCGTAGGCACAGGGAAAGAGACCCAGTACTTC,CASSVGTGKETQYF
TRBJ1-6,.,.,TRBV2,TGTGCCAGCAGCGACGCGAGAGGGAGCGGTAACTCACCCCTCCACTTT,CASSDARGSGNSPLHF
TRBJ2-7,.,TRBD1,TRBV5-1,TGCGCCAGCAGCTCCCTCGGACGGACAGGGTCAGGCGAGCAGTACTTC,CASSSLGRTGSGEQYF
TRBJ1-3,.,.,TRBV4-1,TGCGCCAGCAGCCAACGGACAGTAAGCTCTGGAAACACCATATATTTT,CASSQRTVSSGNTIYF
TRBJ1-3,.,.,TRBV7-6,TGTGCCAGCAGCTTGAGGGCCCCTGTGACTCTTGGAAACACCATATATTTT,CASSLRAPVTLGNTIYF
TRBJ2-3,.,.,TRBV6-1,TGTGCCAGCAGTGACAGGGGCTTGGGGGGAACTAGCACAGATACGCAGTATTTT,CASSDRGLGGTSTDTQYF
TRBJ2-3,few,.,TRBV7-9,TGTGCCAGCAGCTCGGACAGACTCACAGATACGCAGTATTTT,CASSSDRLTDTQYF
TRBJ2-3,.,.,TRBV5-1,TGCGCCAGCAGCTTGGCCTATCTAGGGGCGAGGATCACAGATACGCAGTATTTT,CASSLAYLGARITDTQYF
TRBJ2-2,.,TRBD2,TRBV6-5,TGTGCCAGCAAGGCGGGGGGCCGCACCGGGGAGCTGTTTTTT,CASKAGGRTGELFF
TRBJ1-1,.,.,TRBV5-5,TGTGCCAGCAGCTTGGCGACAGGCACTGAAGCTTTCTTT,CASSLATGTEAFF
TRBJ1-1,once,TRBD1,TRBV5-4,TGTGCCAGCAGCTTGGTGAGGGGGCGGACCACTGAAGCTTTCTTT,CASSLVRGRTTEAFF